The rows below give T cell receptor beta chains drawn from one sample of a study of T-cell reconstitution after alpha-beta-depleted transplantation in children. One entry per CDR3 protein results from TCRdb running MiXCR on the PCR reads. The sample records around 78,000 distinct CDR3 sequences, about 6.7% being singletons. The sequences come from PBMCs from the stem cell graft donor, collected from the stem cell graft. These receptors came from a human donor who donated a stem cell graft to a child with acute lymphoblastic leukemia. The CDR3 runs from the conserved cysteine through the conserved F or W. A D gene is named only where the DNA matches it firmly. Some rows mark clone size as missing; the rest say once, few, many or name a class of expanded clone.

v_gene	len	abundance	j_gene	d_gene	CDR3nt	CDR3aa
TRBV11-1	15	many	TRBJ2-3	TRBD1	TGTGCCAGCAGCTTAGAGGACAGGGCCACAGATACGCAGTATTTT	CASSLEDRATDTQYF
TRBV6-5	15	many	TRBJ1-3	TRBD1	TGTGCCAGCAGTCCCGACAGGGCCTCTGGAAACACCATATATTTT	CASSPDRASGNTIYF
TRBV28	11	-	TRBJ2-1	-	TGTGCCAGCATGTTTGGGGATGAGCAGTTCTTC	CASMFGDEQFF
TRBV7-6	12	many	TRBJ2-1	-	TGTGCCAGCAGCCCTCGGTACAATGAGCAGTTCTTC	CASSPRYNEQFF
TRBV28	18	-	TRBJ2-1	-	TGTGCCAGCAGTTCCCCTTTCGGGACTCCAGGTCCCAACAATGAGCAGTTCTTC	CASSSPFGTPGPNNEQFF
TRBV7-6	16	many	TRBJ2-1	-	TGTGCCAGCAGCTCCCAGCCACGGGGACTCGGCAATGAGCAGTTCTTC	CASSSQPRGLGNEQFF
TRBV27	12	many	TRBJ2-1	TRBD2	TGTGCCAGCAGGCGGGGGAGCAATGAGCAGTTCTTC	CASRRGSNEQFF
TRBV7-9	16	many	TRBJ1-5	TRBD1	TGTGCCAGCAGCTCCCAGACAGGGACTGGGAATCAGCCCCAGCATTTT	CASSSQTGTGNQPQHF
TRBV9	16	few	TRBJ2-3	-	TGTGCCAGCAGCGTTCAGGCCGGCGGCACACAGAATACGCAGTATTTT	CASSVQAGGTQNTQYF
TRBV12-3/TRBV12-4	11	many	TRBJ2-7	-	TGTGCCAGCAGTTTAACCTACGAGCAGTACTTC	CASSLTYEQYF
TRBV19	13	-	TRBJ1-5	TRBD1	TGTGCCAGTACCCCCGACAGGGAACAGCCCCAGCATTTT	CASTPDREQPQHF
TRBV2	14	many	TRBJ1-1	TRBD1	TGTGCCAGCAGGGAACAGGGGCTTGGCACTGAAGCTTTCTTT	CASREQGLGTEAFF
TRBV7-8	15	many	TRBJ2-7	-	TGTGCCAGCAGCCCCGCCCTGCAGCTCTCCTACGAGCAGTACTTC	CASSPALQLSYEQYF
TRBV6-2/TRBV6-3	15	many	TRBJ1-2	TRBD1	TGTGCCAGCAGACCGTATGGACAGGGAGGGTATGGCTACACCTTC	CASRPYGQGGYGYTF
TRBV29-1	16	-	TRBJ1-4	-	TGCAGCGTTCGCGAAGACGGCCGGGGAGGTAACGAAAAACTGTTTTTT	CSVREDGRGGNEKLFF
TRBV12-3/TRBV12-4	12	many	TRBJ1-1	-	TGTGCCAGCAGATTCGGACGGACTGAAGCTTTCTTT	CASRFGRTEAFF
TRBV6-2/TRBV6-3	12	many	TRBJ2-1	-	TGTGCCAGCAGTCGTGACAGGAATGAGCAGTTCTTC	CASSRDRNEQFF
TRBV7-6	17	-	TRBJ2-1	-	TGTGCCAGCAGCGGGGAAGCGACTCGTCAAACCTACAATGAGCAGTTCTTC	CASSGEATRQTYNEQFF
TRBV4-3	15	many	TRBJ2-5	TRBD2	TGCGCCAGCAGCCAAGATCCCGGGGGGGGAGAGACCCAGTACTTC	CASSQDPGGGETQYF
TRBV10-3	16	many	TRBJ2-3	-	TGTGCCATCAGTGAGTCGGGACCATTATTAACAGATACGCAGTATTTT	CAISESGPLLTDTQYF
TRBV6-5	14	many	TRBJ2-5	-	TGTGCCAGCAGTTACGAACCCGTTAGCGAGACCCAGTACTTC	CASSYEPVSETQYF
TRBV7-9	11	many	TRBJ1-2	-	TGTGCCAGCAGCTTTGATTATGGCTACACCTTC	CASSFDYGYTF
TRBV7-3	21	many	TRBJ2-2	TRBD2	TGTGCCAGCAGCTTAATGCCCCCGGGACTAGCGGGAGGCCCGAACACCGGGGAGCTGTTTTTT	CASSLMPPGLAGGPNTGELFF
TRBV27	16	-	TRBJ2-4	-	TGTGCCAGCTCACGCAGGGGGGACTTAGCCAAAAACATTCAGTACTTC	CASSRRGDLAKNIQYF
TRBV27	16	many	TRBJ2-7	-	TGTGCCAGCTCCGGGCTTGGACGGGGACACTCCTACGAGCAGTACTTC	CASSGLGRGHSYEQYF
TRBV7-3	14	many	TRBJ2-4	-	TGTGCCAGCAGCTTAGAGGGGCTTGGAAACATTCAGTACTTC	CASSLEGLGNIQYF
TRBV6-1	13	few	TRBJ2-7	-	TGTGCCAGCAGTCGGGGCGGGGCTGGCGAGCAGTACTTC	CASSRGGAGEQYF
TRBV2	12	many	TRBJ2-7	TRBD1	TGTGCCAGCAGTACGACAGGGTACGAGCAGTACTTC	CASSTTGYEQYF
TRBV19	15	many	TRBJ1-4	-	TGTGCCAGTAGTGATCGACCGGCAACTAATGAAAAACTGTTTTTT	CASSDRPATNEKLFF
TRBV6-6	16	-	TRBJ2-4	-	TGTGCCAGCAGTTACTCTAGGGGACTAGCCAAAAACATTCAGTACTTC	CASSYSRGLAKNIQYF
TRBV11-2	12	many	TRBJ1-6	-	TGTGCCAGCAGCTCGCTGGGTTCACCCCTCCACTTT	CASSSLGSPLHF
TRBV6-2/TRBV6-3	14	many	TRBJ2-7	-	TGTGCCAGCAGTTACTCGCCCAACTCCTACGAGCAGTACTTC	CASSYSPNSYEQYF
TRBV5-1	11	many	TRBJ2-7	-	TGCGCCAGCACCCTCCGGGACGAGCAGTACTTC	CASTLRDEQYF
TRBV6-5	15	many	TRBJ1-5	TRBD1	TGTGCCAGCAGCTCGGGAGGGACAGGGGGTCAGCCCCAGCATTTT	CASSSGGTGGQPQHF
TRBV21-1	16	many	TRBJ1-4	-	TGTGCCAGCAGCCCCGCCGACGGATTTTGCAGCGAAAAACTGTTTTTT	CASSPADGFCSEKLFF
TRBV6-5	17	-	TRBJ1-5	TRBD1	TGTGCCAGCAGTTACTCTTTTCTCGGACAGGGCCATCAGCCCCAGCATTTT	CASSYSFLGQGHQPQHF
TRBV6-2/TRBV6-3	16	-	TRBJ2-3	-	TGTGCCAGCAGTTACTCGAGGCAGACTAGCACAGATACGCAGTATTTT	CASSYSRQTSTDTQYF
TRBV4-2	20	many	TRBJ1-1	TRBD1	TGTGCCAGCAGCCAAGATGCGGCCACAGGGGCCTCCCTAGGGAACACTGAAGCTTTCTTT	CASSQDAATGASLGNTEAFF
TRBV9	15	-	TRBJ1-5	-	TGTGCCAGCAGCGTAGAAGGTAGGCGCAATCAGCCCCAGCATTTT	CASSVEGRRNQPQHF
TRBV27	14	few	TRBJ2-3	TRBD1	TGTGCCAGCAGTACCAACAGGGGGGTAAATACGCAGTATTTT	CASSTNRGVNTQYF
TRBV29-1	16	many	TRBJ2-1	-	TGCAGCGTTGAAGTTACGGGGTACAGATCCTACAATGAGCAGTTCTTC	CSVEVTGYRSYNEQFF
TRBV15	12	-	TRBJ2-1	-	TGTGCCACCAGCGAGGGCCGGGATGAGCAGTTCTTC	CATSEGRDEQFF
TRBV29-1	14	-	TRBJ2-6	-	TGCAGCGTTGAAATGGACTCTGGGGCCAACGTCCTGACTTTC	CSVEMDSGANVLTF
TRBV19	14	once	TRBJ1-1	TRBD1	TGTGCCAGTAGTAGCGGACAGGGGAGAACTGAAGCTTTCTTT	CASSSGQGRTEAFF
TRBV20-1	13	many	TRBJ2-7	TRBD2	TGCAGTGCTTTAGCGGGGGGGCTGTACGAGCAGTACTTC	CSALAGGLYEQYF